This T cell receptor beta chain was recorded in a study of tissue T cells after allogeneic stem cell transplantation. Overall study results and limits: Which tissue TCRs were alloreactive or antigen-specific was not determined. Some clones might be persisting host cells.

The CDR3 has 15 amino acids. The germline V gene encodes CDR1 SGHSA and CDR2 FRNQAP. The V gene lost 0 bases and the J gene lost 0 bases, with 6 bases spanning the gap. On this clone: The antigen is undetermined. The germline and genes are mouse ones. The read halts 1 residue ahead of the CDR3 end, with the missing end drawn from the germline J gene.

Sequencing of TCRbeta CDR3 at survey depth gave sequences and template counts. Libraries were prepared by immunoSEQ multiplex PCR; TCRdb keeps only in-frame clonotypes and omits some of them. The data show approximately 47,000 clones, with roughly four fifths seen just once and about 0.7% held by the top ten. Sequencing was done on a sample of sorted cells pooled from one or two spleens. This TCR derives from a pool of C57BL/6 mice in good health. J is TRBJ1-3 and V is TRBV16; no clear D. The CDR3 sequence is CASSLEGNSGNTLYF. CDR3 DNA, as far as it was read: TGTGCAAGCAGCTTAGAGGGGAATTCTGGAAATACGCTCTAT.